This paragraph covers one T cell receptor (beta chain) sequence. This sample is part of a study of blood T cell repertoires in COVID-19. About the study: Sites across the United States, Italy and Spain contributed samples from acute and convalescent COVID-19. T cells, B-cell-depleted T cells, or PBMCs provided the cDNA or gDNA that served as material.

This CDR3 contains 13 residues. Germline V gene sequence: CDR1 SEHNR, CDR2 FQNEAQ (reference sequence). Trimming pared 7 bases from V and 3 bases from J, leaving 10 bases between. Authors' methods: Amplification with reference gene primers provided the estimates of nucleated cell counts. Method: immunoSEQ multiplex PCR; TCRdb's copy keeps in-frame clones and lacks some. The V and J calls and the clone size are those of that table, but D and trimming were determined from the DNA. The data show a few hundred thousand clones, with around 81% seen just once and roughly 13% held by the top ten. This sequence was found in a human donor in a cohort sampled during active COVID-19. The sequencing input was peripheral blood. The chain links TRBV7-9 to TRBJ2-1; D call uncertain. The CDR3: CASIVTGYNEQFF. In nucleotides, the CDR3 is TGTGCCAGCATCGTGACGGGCTACAATGAGCAGTTCTTC.